The 21 T cell receptor beta chains below were found in one sample sequenced in a study of post-analysis software for immune sequencing data. General study results and limits: In patients, TRBV5-6, TRBV5-1 and TRBV20-1 belonged to 4 or 5 TRBV segments found more frequently than in controls.

cDNA libraries for TCR beta contained unique molecular identifiers. TCRdb itself ran the PCR reads through MiXCR, one entry per CDR3 protein. The sample lists roughly 540,000 distinct CDR3 sequences, 30% to 40% occurring once. These receptors' antigens are unknown. Input material: blood. All receptors derive from a girl aged 2-17 years with multiple sclerosis.

CDR3: CASSLWGTGGDNEQFF. CDR3 in DNA: TGTGCCAGCAGTTTATGGGGGACAGGGGGCGATAATGAGCAGTTCTTC. The chain recombines TRBV27 with TRBJ2-1, with 12 bases lining up with TRBD1. The CDR3 totals 16 residues. Looked up from germline, CDR1 is MNHEY and CDR2 is SMNVEV (reference sequence). V lost 1 base to trimming and J lost 7 bases; unmatched junction nucleotides: 5.

The CDR3 here is CASSPNGGGPYEQYF. The CDR3 region has the DNA TGTGCCAGCAGCCCCAACGGCGGGGGGCCCTACGAGCAGTACTTC. This chain joins TRBV7-8 and TRBJ2-7, with 8 bases identical to TRBD2. There are 15 residues in the CDR3. J was trimmed by 2 bases and V by 5 bases; bases with no gene match: 8. CDR1 SGHVS and CDR2 FQNEAQ come from the germline V gene.

This clonotype showed up just once. The genes are TRBV5-4 and TRBJ2-5, with 7 bases identical to TRBD1. V gave up 3 bases and J gave up 2 bases; unmatched junction bases: 7. Germline values: CDR1 SGHNT, CDR2 YYREEE (reference sequence). The CDR3 contains 15 residues. CDR3 region: CASSSWTGLQETQYF. The DNA for the CDR3 is TGTGCCAGCAGCTCGTGGACAGGACTTCAAGAGACCCAGTACTTC.

On this clonotype itself: A read error may explain this, as a much larger clone is one base away. The chain couples TRBV4-2 to TRBJ2-7; D is uncertain. CDR1 and CDR2 (germline): LGHNA, YNFKEQ. CDR3 length: 15 amino acids. CDR3 in DNA: TGTGCCAGCAGCCAAGATCTTACACGCTCCTGCGAGCAGTACTTC. Translated: CASSQDLTRSCEQYF.

J is TRBJ2-1 and V is TRBV9; tentative D call: TRBD2 (5 bases). The V and J ends lost 4 bases and 2 bases respectively, with 19 bases between them. CDR3 size: 17 residues. Germline values: CDR1 SGDLS, CDR2 YYNGEE. The CDR3 reads CASSPPSARTAYNEQFF. CDR3 nucleotide sequence: TGTGCCAGCAGCCCTCCCTCGGCGAGGACTGCCTACAATGAGCAGTTCTTC.

In DNA form, the CDR3 reads TGTGCCAGCAGCCAAGTCTTGTCTAGAGGGAATGAGCAGTACTTC. It encodes CASSQVLSRGNEQYF. The V call is TRBV14, the J call TRBJ2-7; maybe TRBD2 (5 bases). The CDR3 extends over 15 amino acids. Deletions cut 1 base from V and 7 bases from J, with 17 bases between. From germline, CDR1 is SGHDN and CDR2 FVKESK.

This chain links TRBV9 with TRBJ2-3; D is ambiguous. Trimming removed 0 bases from V and 3 bases from J, with 5 bases in between. Germline V lookup: CDR1 SGDLS, CDR2 YYNGEE. There are 13 residues in the CDR3. The CDR3 sequence is CASSVDLTDTQYF. For the CDR3, the DNA is TGTGCCAGCAGCGTAGATCTGACAGATACGCAGTATTTT.

J is TRBJ2-3 and V is TRBV6-5; D gene ambiguous. The germline CDR1 and CDR2 sequences are MNHEY and SVGAGI. There are 14 residues in the CDR3. Deletions cut 5 bases from V and 6 bases from J, with 15 bases between. The CDR3 loop is CASSPILGSDTQYF. CDR3 DNA sequence: TGTGCCAGCAGTCCAATTTTAGGGTCTGATACGCAGTATTTT.

This clonotype was seen a handful of times. This chain uses TRBV7-9 with TRBJ2-5; D is uncertain. V was trimmed by 6 bases and J by 0 bases, leaving 11 bases between them. The germline V gene has CDR1 SEHNR and CDR2 FQNEAQ (reference sequence). The CDR3 covers 14 residues. The CDR3 loop reads CASSVSTYQETQYF. The CDR3 coding sequence is TGTGCCAGCAGTGTCTCGACGTACCAAGAGACCCAGTACTTC.

This clonotype was recorded a few times. The chain couples TRBV28 to TRBJ1-2; D is ambiguous. The CDR3 has 18 amino acids. Trimming shortened V by 3 bases and J by 4 bases, and 24 bases separated the two germline ends. CDR1 is MDHEN, CDR2 SYDVKM, per germline. CDR3 sequence: CASSFILWRSGQGYGYTF. As DNA, the CDR3 is TGTGCCAGCAGTTTTATTCTATGGCGGTCTGGGCAAGGCTATGGCTACACCTTC.

This clonotype was picked up a small number of times. The chain joins TRBV7-9 to TRBJ2-1; 9 nucleotides line up with TRBD1. Germline loops: CDR1 SEHNR, CDR2 FQNEAQ (reference sequence). This CDR3 contains 15 residues. Germline trimming cut 5 bases from V and 4 bases from J; bases unmatched to any gene: 6. The chain's CDR3 is CASSSRTGVYNEQFF. CDR3 in DNA: TGTGCCAGCAGCAGCAGGACAGGGGTGTACAATGAGCAGTTCTTC.

The CDR3 protein is CASSLTTGTGLGRPNEKLFF. DNA for the CDR3: TGTGCCAGCAGCTTAACGACCGGGACAGGGCTGGGCAGGCCTAATGAAAAACTGTTTTTT. The V and J genes are TRBV5-6 and TRBJ1-4; 9 bases agree with TRBD1. The CDR3 covers 20 residues. V was clipped by 2 bases and J by 3 bases; unmatched bases: 17. Per germline, CDR1 SGHDT and CDR2 YYEEEE.

This clonotype was recorded only once. V and J are TRBV2 and TRBJ1-2; D gene uncertain. Trimming pared 4 bases from V and 2 bases from J, leaving 8 bases between. The CDR3 is 13 residues long. Germline V gene lookup returns CDR1 SNHLY and CDR2 FYNNEI. The DNA for the CDR3 is TGTGCCAGCAGTGGTGTCAGGAACTATGGCTACACCTTC. The encoded protein is CASSGVRNYGYTF.

The CDR3 protein is CASKRVSYNEQFF. The CDR3 DNA follows: TGTGCCAGCAAACGAGTCTCCTACAATGAGCAGTTCTTC. This chain links TRBV6-5 with TRBJ2-1; D ambiguous. V lost 7 bases to trimming and J lost 0 bases, with 7 bases between them. This CDR3 has 13 amino acids. CDR1 and CDR2 from the germline V gene are MNHEY and SVGAGI.

The sample holds a few counts of this clonotype. The chain employs TRBV6-5 and TRBJ1-3, with 7 bases aligning to TRBD1. The CDR3 consists of 16 residues. Looked up from germline, CDR1 is MNHEY and CDR2 is SVGAGI. Germline trimming cut 6 bases from V and 0 bases from J; bases unmatched to any gene: 8. The CDR3: CASSTGVRGSGNTIYF. The CDR3 DNA reads as TGTGCCAGCAGCACAGGGGTAAGAGGCTCTGGAAACACCATATATTTT.

About this clonotype itself: One junction end disagrees with the germline gene, perhaps due to a read error. The rearrangement links TRBV6-1 to TRBJ1-2, with 7 bases aligning to TRBD1. The CDR3 is 13 residues long. The germline gives CDR1 MNHNS, CDR2 SASEGT. The CDR3 reads CASSETGKDGCTF. As DNA, the CDR3 is TGTGCCAGCAGTGAGACAGGGAAGGATGGCTGCACCTTC.

The count of this clonotype is one. One junction end does not reproduce the germline sequence, and a read error may be involved. This sequence joins TRBV4-1 and TRBJ2-1; TRBD1 matches at 8 bases. The CDR3 contains 18 residues. CDR1 is MGHRA, CDR2 YSYEKL, per germline. CDR3 loop: CASGQDPDRVGSYNEQFF. The CDR3 nucleotides are TGCGCCAGCGGCCAAGATCCGGACAGGGTTGGCTCCTACAATGAGCAGTTCTTC.

This clonotype was observed a single time. The chain is built from TRBV7-3 and TRBJ2-1; 9 bases map to TRBD1. Germline trimming cut 5 bases from V and 10 bases from J; bases unmatched to any gene: 12. Germline CDR1 and CDR2: SGHTA and FQGTGA. This CDR3 is built from 15 residues. This CDR3 reads CASSLTDRGIGEQFF. In DNA form, the CDR3 reads TGTGCCAGCAGCCTCACGGACAGGGGAATAGGGGAGCAGTTCTTC.

The CDR3 coding sequence is TGTGCCAGCGATAGGAGAGGGGAGACCCAGTTCTTC. Translation gives CASDRRGETQFF. V usage is TRBV27 and J usage is TRBJ2-1; perhaps D is TRBD1 or TRBD2 (5 bases each). The length of the CDR3 is 12 residues. Germline V gives CDR1 MNHEY, CDR2 SMNVEV (reference sequence). Trimming shortened V by 8 bases and J by 13 bases, and 18 bases separated the two germline ends.

This clonotype was seen only a few times. The junction departs from the called germline gene at one end, perhaps through a read error. The V call is TRBV18, the J call TRBJ1-5; 7 bases fit TRBD1. Germline CDR1 and CDR2: KGHSH and LQKENI. This CDR3 has 15 residues. CDR3 loop: CAGSPGQSDRQPQHF. For the CDR3, the DNA is TGTGCCGGCTCCCCGGGACAGAGTGATCGCCAGCCCCAGCATTTT.

This clonotype was seen only once. This rearrangement joins TRBV3-1 to TRBJ2-5, with D hard to call. The germline V and J ends were trimmed by 3 bases and 4 bases, with 12 bases remaining between them. Germline V lookup: CDR1 LGHDT, CDR2 YNNKEL (reference sequence). The CDR3 spans 14 residues. The CDR3 DNA follows: TGTGCCAGCAGCCAGCCTTCCGTTGGAGAGACCCAGTACTTC. It translates to CASSQPSVGETQYF.